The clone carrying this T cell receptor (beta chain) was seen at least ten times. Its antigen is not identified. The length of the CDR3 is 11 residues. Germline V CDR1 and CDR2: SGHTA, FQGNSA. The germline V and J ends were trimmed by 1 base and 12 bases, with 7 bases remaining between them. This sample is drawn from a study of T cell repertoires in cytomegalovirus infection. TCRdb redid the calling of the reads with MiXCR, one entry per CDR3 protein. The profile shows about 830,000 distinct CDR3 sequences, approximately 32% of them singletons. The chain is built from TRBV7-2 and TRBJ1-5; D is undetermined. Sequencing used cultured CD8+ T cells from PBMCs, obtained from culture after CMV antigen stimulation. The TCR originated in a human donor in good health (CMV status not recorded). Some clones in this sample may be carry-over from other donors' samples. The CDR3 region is CASSLDQVQHF. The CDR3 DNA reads TGTGCCAGCAGCTTAGACCAGGTCCAGCATTTT.